This TCR beta chain was observed in a study of T cell responses to AZD1222 COVID-19 vaccine (dated by TCRdb to about 2021). At the level of the whole study: A total of around 240 trial participants underwent TCR sequencing, of whom some 210 received two doses of AZD1222 and some 26 received two doses of the MenACWY control vaccine. Trial participants were enrolled by age into subgroups of 18-55, 56-69 and 70-plus years, and around 150, 28 and 57 TCR-sequenced participants, respectively, were included in these subgroups. What the research found in general, with its limitations: Participants were mostly white British, with more females than males. The authors suggested clonal diversity may have been underestimated. Epitopes outside the regions mutated in the B.1.351 and B.1.1.7 variants were reportedly recognized by nearly half of the unique spike-specific TCRs. Because no day 14 peak-response samples were available, the repertoires could be characterized only after the peak T cell response. The 56-69-year group was small, and its depth increase did not reach significance, likely because of low power. After two AZD1222 doses, spike-specific TCR breadth and depth were significantly higher than at day 0 and than in MenACWY recipients. CD4 TCRs associated with the vaccine covered the entire spike protein, and the dominant responses were in regions 160-218 and 743-854. Conclusions about previously exposed vaccinees are limited, since just six AZD1222 recipients were seropositive for SARS-CoV-2 at baseline.

For CDR1 and CDR2, the germline V gene lists SGHVS and FQNEAQ. The CDR3, cysteine through phenylalanine, is 13 amino acids long. Only the CDR3 DNA is retained, 39 bases long and in frame from the first base. V is clipped by 5 bases and J by 0 bases, and the sequence between their germline boundaries is 2 bases long. The CDR3 regions of human TCRbeta chains were analyzed by immunosequencing. Processing in the source paper ran as follows. TCRs in the repertoires were matched against a reference library of SARS-CoV-2-specific TCRs that had been generated with the MIRA antigen-specificity platform. Breadth was defined as the fraction of unique TCRs that were SARS-CoV-2-associated. Depth was defined as the fraction of total T cells that were SARS-CoV-2-associated. Each spike-specific TCR was assigned to its reactive spike region and to a CD4 or CD8 class using the MIRA data. Log10-transformed breadth and depth values were compared by one-way ANOVA with Sidak's multiple comparisons tests. TCRdb took this table from immuneACCESS and kept in-frame rearrangements with V and J called. Such tables lack part of the clones; where checked against another copy, unresolved V genes explain under half of the gap, and the rest is unexplained. V, J and clone size are taken as reported in that table, and D and trimming were inferred from the DNA itself. This sample lists approximately 130,000 clones; 89% were detected once. Roughly a tenth of the sample belongs to the ten largest clones.

In its sample, this clone was seen once. Its recognized antigen is unknown. The input lacks base qualities; no much larger clone sits a single base away. Sample time point, as interpreted from the label and publication: about 28 days (+/-7) after the second vaccine dose. AZD1222 recipients with second doses at about 4 weeks or about 12 weeks were pooled, because spike-specific TCR depth and breadth did not differ between schedules. Vaccinee samples were obtained from the UK trials COV001 and COV002, which included a single-blind randomized controlled phase 2/3 trial of AZD1222 (ChAdOx1 nCoV-19) in healthy adults. For TCRbeta chain sequencing, PBMC samples from trial participants were taken at day 0 and at day 28 after the second dose.

The sample in question was peripheral blood, obtained 28 days after the second AZD1222 dose. This TCR was recovered from an adult who received the AZD1222 COVID-19 vaccine. The chain is made from TRBV7-8 and TRBJ2-6; the D gene remains uncertain. The nucleotide sequence reads as follows: TGTGCCAGCAGCGACTCTGGGGCCAACGTCCTGACTTTC. Its amino acids are CASSDSGANVLTF.